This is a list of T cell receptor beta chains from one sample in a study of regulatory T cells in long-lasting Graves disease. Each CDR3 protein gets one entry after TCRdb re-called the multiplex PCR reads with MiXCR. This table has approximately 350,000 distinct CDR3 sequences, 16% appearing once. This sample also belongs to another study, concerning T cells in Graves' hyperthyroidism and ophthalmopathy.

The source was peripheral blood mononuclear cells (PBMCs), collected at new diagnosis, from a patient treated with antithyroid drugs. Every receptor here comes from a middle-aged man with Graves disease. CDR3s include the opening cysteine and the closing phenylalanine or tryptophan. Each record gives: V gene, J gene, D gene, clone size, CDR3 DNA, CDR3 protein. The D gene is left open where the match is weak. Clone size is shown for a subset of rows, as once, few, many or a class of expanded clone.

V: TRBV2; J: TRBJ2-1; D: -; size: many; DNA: TGTGCCAGCAGCGAACGGGGGAGTTCCTACAATGAGCAGTTCTTC; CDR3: CASSERGSSYNEQFF
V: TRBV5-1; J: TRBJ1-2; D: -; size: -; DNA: TGCGCCAGCAGCTTGAACGAAGTCTATGGCTACACCTTC; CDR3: CASSLNEVYGYTF
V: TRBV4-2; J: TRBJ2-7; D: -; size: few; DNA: TGTGCCAGCAGCCAGGGGCCCACCTACGAGCAGTACTTC; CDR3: CASSQGPTYEQYF
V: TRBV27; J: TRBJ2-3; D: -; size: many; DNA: TGTGCCAGCAGTTCCCCAGATACGCAGTATTTT; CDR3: CASSSPDTQYF
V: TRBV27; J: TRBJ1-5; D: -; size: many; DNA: TGTGCCAGCAGATCGGAGTACAATCAGCCCCAGCATTTT; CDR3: CASRSEYNQPQHF
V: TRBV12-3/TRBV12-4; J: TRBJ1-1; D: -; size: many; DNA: TGTGCCAGCACTATTAGGGTGAACACTGAAGCTTTCTTT; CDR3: CASTIRVNTEAFF
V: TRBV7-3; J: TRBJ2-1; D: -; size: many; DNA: TGTGCCAGCAGTCGGACCCGGGACAATGAGCAGTTCTTC; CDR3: CASSRTRDNEQFF
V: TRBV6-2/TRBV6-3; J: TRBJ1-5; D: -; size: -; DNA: TGTGCCAGCAGCGCGGACGGCCGCAATCAGCCCCAGCATTTT; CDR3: CASSADGRNQPQHF
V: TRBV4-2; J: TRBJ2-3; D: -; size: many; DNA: TGTGCCAGCAGCCAAGATCCAGCGGATACGCAGTATTTT; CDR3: CASSQDPADTQYF
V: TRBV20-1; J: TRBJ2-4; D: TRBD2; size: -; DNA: TGCAGTGCTAGCGGGGAGGGAAACATTCAGTACTTC; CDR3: CSASGEGNIQYF
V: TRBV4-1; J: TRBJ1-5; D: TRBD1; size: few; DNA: TGCGCCAGCAGCCAGGGACAGGGAATTAGCAATCAGCCCCAGCATTTT; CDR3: CASSQGQGISNQPQHF
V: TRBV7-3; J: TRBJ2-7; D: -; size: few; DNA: TGTGCCAGCAGCTCTAGCGATAACGAGCAGTACTTC; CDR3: CASSSSDNEQYF
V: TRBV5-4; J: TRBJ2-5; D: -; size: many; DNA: TGTGCCAGCAGCTTTTTTTCGGAGACCCAGTACTTC; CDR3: CASSFFSETQYF
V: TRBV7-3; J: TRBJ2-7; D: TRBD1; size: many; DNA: TGTGCCAGCAGCAAAGGACAGGGTTACGAGCAGTACTTC; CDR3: CASSKGQGYEQYF
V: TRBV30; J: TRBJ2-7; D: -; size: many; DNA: TGTGCCTGGAATTTTAGGGGGAGGTACGAGCAGTACTTC; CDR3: CAWNFRGRYEQYF
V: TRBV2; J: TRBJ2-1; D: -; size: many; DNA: TGTGCCAGCACCCCCTCCTTCCCTTACAATGAGCAGTTCTTC; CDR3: CASTPSFPYNEQFF
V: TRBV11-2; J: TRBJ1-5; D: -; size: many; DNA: TGTGCCAGCAGCTTTAGTCATTCTGTTAATCAGCCCCAGCATTTT; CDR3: CASSFSHSVNQPQHF
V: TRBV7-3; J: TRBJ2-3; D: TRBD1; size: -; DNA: TGTGCCAGCAGCTTAGCCCAGGGGGATACGCAGTGTTTT; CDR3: CASSLAQGDTQCF
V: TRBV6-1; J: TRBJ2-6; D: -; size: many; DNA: TGTGCCAGCAGTGAAGGCTCTGGGGCCAACGTCCTGACTTTC; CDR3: CASSEGSGANVLTF
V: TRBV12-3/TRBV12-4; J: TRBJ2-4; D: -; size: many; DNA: TGTGCCAGCAGTTTGCTAAACATTCAGTACTTC; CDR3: CASSLLNIQYF
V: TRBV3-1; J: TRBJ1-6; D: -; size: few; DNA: TGTGCCAGCAGCCAAGGTTCGTACGGTACAGCCCTCCACTTT; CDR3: CASSQGSYGTALHF
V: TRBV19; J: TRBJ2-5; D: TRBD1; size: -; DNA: TGTGCCAGTAGCCGTGGGACAGGGGCGCAGACCCAGTACTTC; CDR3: CASSRGTGAQTQYF
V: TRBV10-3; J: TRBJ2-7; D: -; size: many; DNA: TGTGCCACTGCTGCGGGGAGCGCCGAGCAGTACTTC; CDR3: CATAAGSAEQYF
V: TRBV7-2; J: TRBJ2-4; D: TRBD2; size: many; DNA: TGTGCCAGCAGCTTAGTAGGCACTAGCGGGGGTAACATTCAGTACTTC; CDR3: CASSLVGTSGGNIQYF
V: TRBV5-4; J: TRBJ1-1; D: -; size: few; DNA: TGTGCCAGCAGCTTGGGGATTGGGAGGAACACTGAAGCTTTCTTT; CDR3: CASSLGIGRNTEAFF
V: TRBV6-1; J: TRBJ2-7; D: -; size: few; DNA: TGTGCCAGCACCGACAGGAGCTACGAGCAGTACTTC; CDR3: CASTDRSYEQYF
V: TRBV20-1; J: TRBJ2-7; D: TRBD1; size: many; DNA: TGCAGTGCCGCAGGGGACAGAGAGCAGTACTTC; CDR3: CSAAGDREQYF
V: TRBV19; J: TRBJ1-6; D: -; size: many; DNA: TGTGCCAGTGGTTCGAAGGACAGACAATCCCTTGGGGATTCACCCCTCCACTTT; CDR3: CASGSKDRQSLGDSPLHF
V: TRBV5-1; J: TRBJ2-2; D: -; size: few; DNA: TGCGCCAGCACCCTAGACAAACCGAACACCGGGGAGCTGTTTTTT; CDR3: CASTLDKPNTGELFF
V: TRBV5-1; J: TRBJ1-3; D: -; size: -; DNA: TGCGCCAGCAGCCAACTCAACAGCGACTCTGGAAACACCATATATTTT; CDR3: CASSQLNSDSGNTIYF
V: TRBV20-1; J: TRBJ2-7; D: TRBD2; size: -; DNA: TGCAGTGCTGGGGCGTGGACTAGCCACGAGCAGTACTTC; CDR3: CSAGAWTSHEQYF
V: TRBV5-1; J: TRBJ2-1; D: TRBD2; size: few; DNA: TGCGCCAGCAGCGGGTCGGGGGGAGGCTCCTACAATGAGCAGTTCTTC; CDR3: CASSGSGGGSYNEQFF
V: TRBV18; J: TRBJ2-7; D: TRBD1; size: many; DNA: TGTGCCAGCTCACCGGACAGGGAATCCTACGAGCAGTACTTC; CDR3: CASSPDRESYEQYF
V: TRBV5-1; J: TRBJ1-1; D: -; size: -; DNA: TGCGCCAGCAGCGGATCTAGCGGGGTGAACACTGAAGCTTTCTTT; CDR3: CASSGSSGVNTEAFF
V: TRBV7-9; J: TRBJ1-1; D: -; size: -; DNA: TGTGCCAGCAGCTTTGGGGGGGCCGTGAACACTGAAGCTTTCTTT; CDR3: CASSFGGAVNTEAFF
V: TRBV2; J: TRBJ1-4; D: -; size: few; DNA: TGTGCCAGCAGGAGGTCGACCGAAACCGGGACAATTTTGTTCGGGGAAAAACTGTTTTTT; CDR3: CASRRSTETGTILFGEKLFF
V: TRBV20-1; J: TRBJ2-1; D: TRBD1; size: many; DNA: TGCAGTGCCATGCCGGGACAGCGGAGTAACAATGAGCAGTTCTTC; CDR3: CSAMPGQRSNNEQFF
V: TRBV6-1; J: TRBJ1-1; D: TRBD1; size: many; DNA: TGTGCCAGCAGGCAGACAGGGGAGAACACTGAAGCTTTCTTT; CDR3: CASRQTGENTEAFF
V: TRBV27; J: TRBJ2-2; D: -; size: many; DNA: TGTGCCAGCAGTCCTGGGAGGACAGTCGGGGAGCTGTTTTTT; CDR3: CASSPGRTVGELFF
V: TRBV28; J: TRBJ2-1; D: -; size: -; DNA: TGTGCCAGTCTCCAGGGGACTAACTCCTACAATGAGCAGTTCTTC; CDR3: CASLQGTNSYNEQFF
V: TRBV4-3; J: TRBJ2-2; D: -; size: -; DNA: TGCGCCAGCAGCCAAGATCTTGTACGGGTTGGGGAGCTGTTTTTT; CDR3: CASSQDLVRVGELFF
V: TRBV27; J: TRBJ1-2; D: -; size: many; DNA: TGTGCCAGCAAAGGGTCCACTAACTATGGCTACACCTTC; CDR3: CASKGSTNYGYTF
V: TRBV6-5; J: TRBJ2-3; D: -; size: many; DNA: TGTGCCAGCAGTTCCCACGGCCCCGGTACGCAGTATTTT; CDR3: CASSSHGPGTQYF
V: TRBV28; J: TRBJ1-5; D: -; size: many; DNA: TGTGCCAGCACCCTAGGGTACGCTACCAATCAGCCCCAGCATTTT; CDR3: CASTLGYATNQPQHF
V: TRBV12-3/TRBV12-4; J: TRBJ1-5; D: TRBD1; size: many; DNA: TGTGCCAGCAGTTTCAGTGTTAACAGGGGGAGCAATCAGCCCCAGCATTTT; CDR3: CASSFSVNRGSNQPQHF
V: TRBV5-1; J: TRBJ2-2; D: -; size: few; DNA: TGCGCCAGCAGCCCGACCCGGGGGAACACCGGGGAGCTGTTTTTT; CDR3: CASSPTRGNTGELFF
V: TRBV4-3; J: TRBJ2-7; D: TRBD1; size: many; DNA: TGCGCCAGCAGCCAGGGACAGCAGTCCATGGGTTACGAGCAGTACTTC; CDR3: CASSQGQQSMGYEQYF
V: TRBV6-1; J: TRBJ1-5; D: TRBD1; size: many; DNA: TGTGCCAGCACGGGACAGGGATTAAATTATCAGCCCCAGCATTTT; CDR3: CASTGQGLNYQPQHF
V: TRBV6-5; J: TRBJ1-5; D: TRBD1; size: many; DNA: TGTGCCAGCAGTTACTACAGGGGGCTGAATGGCAATCAGCCCCAGCATTTT; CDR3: CASSYYRGLNGNQPQHF
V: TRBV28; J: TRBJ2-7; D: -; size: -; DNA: TGTGCCAGCAGCGAAACCAGAATGGGTACCTACGAGCAGTACTTC; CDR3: CASSETRMGTYEQYF
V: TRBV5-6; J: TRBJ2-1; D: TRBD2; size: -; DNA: TGTGCCAGCAGTCTCTTTAGCGGGGGGAATTACAATGAGCAGTTCTTC; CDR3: CASSLFSGGNYNEQFF
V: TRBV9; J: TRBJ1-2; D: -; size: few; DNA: TGTGCCAGCAGCGTCCTCGGACAGCACTATGGCTACACCTTC; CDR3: CASSVLGQHYGYTF
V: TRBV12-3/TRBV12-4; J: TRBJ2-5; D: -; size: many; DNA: TGTGCCAGCAGTTCCGGGGGAGCGGGCCAAGAGACCCAGTACTTC; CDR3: CASSSGGAGQETQYF
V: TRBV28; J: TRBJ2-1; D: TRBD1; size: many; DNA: TGTGCCAGCAAGGGGACAGGGAGCTCCTACAATGAGCAGTTCTTC; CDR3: CASKGTGSSYNEQFF
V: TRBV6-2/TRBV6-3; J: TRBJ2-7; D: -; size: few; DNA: TGTGCCAGCAGTTTTCGGGGGCTGTCTGTCCACGAGCAGTACTTC; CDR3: CASSFRGLSVHEQYF